The 8 T cell receptor beta chains below all came from one sample that was sequenced in a study of neoadjuvant anti-PD-1 for oral cavity cancer. Produced via immunoSEQ multiplex PCR; TCRdb's table is partial and in-frame only. The sample records about 37,000 clones, 30% to 40% being singletons. As to time point: after neoadjuvant nivolumab, at surgical resection. Source: tumor tissue, taken after nivolumab (anti-PD-1) treatment. Every receptor here comes from a person aged 35-79 years with oral cavity squamous cell carcinoma.

This clone ranks as medium-sized (0.01 to 0.1%). The V call is TRBV5-1, the J call TRBJ2-2; D remains unclear. The CDR3 has 13 amino acids. Germline-derived CDR1 and CDR2 are SGHRS and YFSETQ. Trimming cost V 0 bases and J 8 bases, with 8 bases left between them. The CDR3 region is CASSLAAAGELFF. CDR3 DNA: TGCGCCAGCAGCTTGGCAGCTGCGGGGGAGCTGTTTTTT.

The rearrangement uses TRBV27 and TRBJ2-1; D is tentatively TRBD1 or TRBD2 (6 bases each). The CDR3 runs 15 residues. Trimming cost V 6 bases and J 2 bases, with 14 bases left between them. The germline V gene encodes CDR1 MNHEY and CDR2 SMNVEV (reference sequence). CDR3 loop: CASRRGTLTYNEQFF. DNA for the CDR3: TGTGCCAGCAGACGGGGGACACTCACCTACAATGAGCAGTTCTTC.

The chain uses TRBV30 and TRBJ2-1; 13 bases are a match to TRBD2. The ends lost 1 base at V and 8 bases at J; junction bases unmatched: 11. The CDR3 sequence is 17 residues long. The V gene's germline CDR1 is GTSNPN and CDR2 SVGIG (reference sequence). The CDR3 loop reads CAWSASRTSGGRDEQFF. The CDR3 nucleotides read TGTGCCTGGAGTGCATCAAGGACTAGCGGGGGTCGCGATGAGCAGTTCTTC.

This clone was counted at least ten times. The chain links TRBV9 to TRBJ2-4; D might be TRBD2 (6 bases). The CDR3 totals 17 residues. The ends were cut back, 0 bases at V and 8 bases at J, with 21 bases in the middle. Germline V gives CDR1 SGDLS, CDR2 YYNGEE. The CDR3 loop reads CASSVAEGFPGGDIQYF. CDR3 coding DNA: TGTGCCAGCAGCGTAGCGGAGGGGTTCCCCGGAGGAGACATTCAGTACTTC. The variable domain in full, completed from reference TRBV9 and TRBJ2-4, reads DSGVTQTPKHLITATGQRVTLRCSPRSGDLSVYWYQQSLDQGLQFLIQYYNGEERAKGNILERFSAQQFPDLHSELNLSSLELGDSALYFCASSVAEGFPGGDIQYFGAGTRLSVL.

J is TRBJ2-3 and V is TRBV5-6; 7 bases align to TRBD2. The CDR3 is 15 amino acids. V lost 0 bases to trimming and J lost 1 base; unmatched junction nucleotides: 2. From germline, CDR1 is SGHDT and CDR2 YYEEEE. The CDR3 nucleotides are TGTGCCAGCAGCTTGGTGGCGGGGGGCACAGATACGCAGTATTTT. Encoded protein: CASSLVAGGTDTQYF. The full variable domain, in which reference TRBV5-6 and TRBJ2-3 provide the parts outside the CDR3, is DAGVTQSPTHLIKTRGQQVTLRCSPKSGHDTVSWYQQALGQGPQFIFQYYEEEERQRGNFPDRFSGHQFPNYSSELNVNALLLGDSALYLCASSLVAGGTDTQYFGPGTRLTVL.

This chain uses TRBV19 with TRBJ1-5; 12 nucleotides align to TRBD1. Germline CDR1 reads LNHDA; CDR2 reads SQIVND (reference sequence). The ends lost 7 bases at V and 2 bases at J; junction bases unmatched: 12. CDR3 length equals 18 residues. The CDR3 spells CASTPGQGAWLGNQPQHF. CDR3 nucleotide sequence: TGTGCCAGTACCCCGGGACAGGGGGCTTGGTTAGGCAATCAGCCCCAGCATTTT.

This sequence joins TRBV14 and TRBJ1-2, with 11 bases that match TRBD1. V dropped 4 bases and J dropped 5; count of bases not matched to a gene: 6. CDR1 is SGHDN, CDR2 FVKESK, per germline. This CDR3 contains 15 residues. CDR3 coding DNA: TGTGCCAGCAGCCTCGGACAGGGGGCGCGGTATGGCTACACCTTC. Translating gives CASSLGQGARYGYTF.

The chain has TRBV19 and TRBJ1-4; 8 nucleotides align to TRBD1. Germline V lookup: CDR1 LNHDA, CDR2 SQIVND (reference sequence). This CDR3 region has 15 residues. The V gene end was trimmed by 3 bases and the J gene end by 5 bases; junction bases not matched to a gene: 5. The chain's CDR3 is CASSMQGARNEKLFF. CDR3 bases: TGTGCCAGTAGTATGCAGGGGGCGAGGAATGAAAAACTGTTTTTT.